The 15 T cell receptor beta chains below all came from one sample that was sequenced in a study of identical twins. TCRdb re-called the 5' RACE reads with MiXCR, one entry per CDR3 protein. The sample lists around 340,000 distinct CDR3 sequences, about 12% seen once, with approximately 7.5% in the top ten. The data also belong to a second study, concerning yellow fever vaccine responses in identical twins.

The sample was CD8+ T cells sorted from blood. The receptors come from a woman younger than 30 in good health.

J is TRBJ2-1 and V is TRBV27; TRBD1 matches 7 bases. The CDR3 spans 15 residues. With V trimmed by 5 bases and J by 3 bases, 7 bases remained unmatched. From germline, CDR1 is MNHEY and CDR2 SMNVEV (reference sequence). This chain's CDR3 is CASSPGTAIYNEQFF. For the CDR3, the DNA is TGTGCCAGCAGTCCGGGGACAGCCATCTACAATGAGCAGTTCTTC.

This clonotype has more than one count but fewer than ten. Here the CDR3 reads CATSRRTSGTDTQYF. CDR3 DNA sequence: TGTGCCACCAGCAGACGGACTAGCGGCACAGATACGCAGTATTTT. The J gene is TRBJ2-3, the V gene TRBV15; 9 positions agree with TRBD2. The CDR3 sequence is 15 residues long. Germline V gene data show CDR1 as LNHNV and CDR2 as YYDKDF (reference sequence). With V trimmed by 2 bases and J by 1 base, 1 base remained unmatched.

The chain uses TRBV9 and TRBJ1-1, with D tentatively TRBD1 (5 bases). The CDR3 loop spans 14 amino acids. From germline, CDR1 is SGDLS and CDR2 YYNGEE. Trimming cost V 0 bases and J 2 bases, with 8 bases left between them. The CDR3 nucleotides read TGTGCCAGCAGCGTAGAGACAGTCAACACTGAAGCTTTCTTT. Translation: CASSVETVNTEAFF.

The CDR3 loop reads CASSGGGRLEETQYF. The CDR3 nucleotides are TGCGCCAGCAGTGGGGGGGGGCGCTTGGAAGAGACCCAGTACTTC. The chain recombines TRBV5-1 with TRBJ2-5; the D gene is possibly TRBD2 (7 bases). The CDR3 length is 15 residues. V was cut by 5 bases and J by 3 bases, with 17 bases left in between. Germline V gene data show CDR1 as SGHRS and CDR2 as YFSETQ.

This chain links TRBV24-1 with TRBJ2-3, with 7 bases lining up with TRBD2. This CDR3 is built from 17 residues. CDR1 KGHDR and CDR2 SFDVKD come from the germline V gene. The V gene end was trimmed by 4 bases and the J gene end by 4 bases; junction bases not matched to a gene: 13. CDR3 amino acids: CATSEWEVSSGSDTQYF. DNA for the CDR3: TGTGCCACCAGTGAGTGGGAGGTTTCTAGCGGATCAGATACGCAGTATTTT.

In its sample, this clonotype was seen a few times. This chain joins TRBV27 and TRBJ2-2; 7 bases fit TRBD2. The germline V gene encodes CDR1 MNHEY and CDR2 SMNVEV (reference sequence). The CDR3 has 18 residues. V shed 0 bases, J shed 0 bases, and the junction held 7 bases outside the gene matches. The CDR3 sequence is CASSLSFVAGANTGELFF. Written as DNA, the CDR3 is TGTGCCAGCAGTTTATCGTTTGTGGCGGGGGCGAACACCGGGGAGCTGTTTTTT.

This clonotype was seen more than once but under ten times. V and J are TRBV5-4 and TRBJ1-6, with TRBD1 matching over 8 bases. Losses at the gene ends were 2 bases for V and 4 bases for J; bases not matched to a gene: 5. The CDR3 totals 16 residues. Germline CDR1 is SGHNT and CDR2 is YYREEE (reference sequence). The CDR3 region is CASSFGRQGYNSPLHF. The CDR3 DNA reads TGTGCCAGCAGCTTCGGTCGACAGGGGTATAATTCACCCCTCCACTTT.

V gene TRBV10-1 combines with J gene TRBJ2-5; no definite D call. Trimming took off 2 bases at V and 5 bases at J, with 15 bases between the two ends. CDR3 length: 15 amino acids. Per the germline V gene, CDR1 is WNHNN and CDR2 is SYGVQD (reference sequence). Here the CDR3 reads CASSEVRAGRETQYF. In DNA form, the CDR3 reads TGCGCCAGCAGTGAGGTCCGGGCCGGAAGGGAGACCCAGTACTTC.

The table lists this clonotype with a few counts. The rearrangement uses TRBV10-2 and TRBJ2-7; TRBD2 is a possible D gene (6 bases). The CDR3 length is 12 residues. The germline V gene has CDR1 WSHSY and CDR2 SAAADI. The V and J ends lost 5 bases and 3 bases respectively, with 8 bases between them. CDR3 coding DNA: TGCGCCAGCAGTCCCGGGAGCTACGAGCAGTACGTC. Protein sequence: CASSPGSYEQYV.

This clonotype was seen a handful of times. This sequence joins TRBV6-5 and TRBJ2-1; TRBD2 aligns across 7 bases. V was clipped by 3 bases and J by 7 bases; unmatched bases: 6. CDR1 is MNHEY, CDR2 SVGAGI, per germline. The CDR3 is 14 residues long. This CDR3 is CASSYGGSGNEQFF. As DNA, the CDR3 is TGTGCCAGCAGTTATGGCGGGAGTGGTAATGAGCAGTTCTTC.

This clonotype was found a few times. The chain couples TRBV4-1 to TRBJ2-4; 12 bases are a match to TRBD2. CDR1 and CDR2 from the germline V gene are MGHRA and YSYEKL. The V segment lost 1 base and the J segment 1 base; nucleotides outside the gene matches: 5. The CDR3 sequence is 18 residues long. The CDR3 region is CASSQGLAGGRAKNIQYF. The CDR3 DNA reads as TGCGCCAGCAGCCAAGGCCTAGCGGGGGGGAGGGCCAAAAACATTCAGTACTTC.

This clonotype was found a few times. This rearrangement joins TRBV27 to TRBJ2-5; no firm D call. V was clipped by 2 bases and J by 2 bases, with 15 bases between them. This CDR3 has 16 residues. Germline CDR1 MNHEY, CDR2 SMNVEV (reference sequence). The CDR3 sequence: CASSLLEPERQETQYF. The CDR3 nucleotides read TGTGCCAGCAGTTTACTAGAACCTGAACGGCAAGAGACCCAGTACTTC.

This clonotype was observed a handful of times. The CDR3 reads CASGPPGQSYEQYF. CDR3 DNA sequence: TGTGCTAGTGGTCCGCCGGGACAGTCCTACGAGCAGTACTTC. V gene TRBV12-5 combines with J gene TRBJ2-7; 7 bases align to TRBD1. The CDR3 contains 14 residues. Germline lookup yields CDR1 LGHNT and CDR2 FRNRAP. Germline trimming cut 5 bases from V and 1 base from J; bases unmatched to any gene: 5.

The V and J genes are TRBV20-1 and TRBJ2-3; D tentatively fits TRBD1 or TRBD2 (6 bases each). Germline V gene lookup returns CDR1 DFQATT and CDR2 SNEGSKA (reference sequence). The V and J ends lost 1 base and 7 bases respectively, with 18 bases between them. The CDR3 contains 15 residues. CDR3 region: CSARVGGVLKNTQYF. CDR3 bases: TGCAGTGCTAGAGTCGGGGGCGTCCTCAAAAATACGCAGTATTTT.

This clonotype was observed a handful of times. This rearrangement joins TRBV18 to TRBJ2-1, with TRBD2 matching 9 bases. Germline V CDR1 and CDR2: KGHSH, LQKENI. The CDR3 spans 15 residues. J lost 2 bases, V lost 6 bases, and 5 bases had no gene match. This CDR3 reads CASSSSGKPYNEQFF. As DNA, the CDR3 is TGTGCCAGCTCGTCTAGCGGGAAGCCCTACAATGAGCAGTTCTTC.